The clone carrying this T cell receptor beta chain ranks as medium-sized in terms of frequency. No antigen is known for it. Germline lookup yields CDR1 DFQATT and CDR2 SNEGSKA (reference sequence). There are 14 residues in the CDR3. 10X single-cell V(D)J and 5' gene-expression libraries profiled CSF cells. TCRdb reworked the 10x single-cell sequencing reads into one entry per CDR3 protein, no DNA. The table lists 480 or so distinct CDR3 sequences. The sample is drawn from a study of CD8 T cells in cerebrospinal fluid in Alzheimer's disease. As for the study in general: CSF T cell clonal expansion was assessed by plate-based nested PCR and droplet-based sequencing.

Points from the study as a whole: The largest CSF clone was proportionally bigger in mild cognitive impairment or Alzheimer's disease than controls.

Participants were all in good physical condition and free of acute infection. V is TRBV20-1 and J is TRBJ2-1; TCRdb gives TRBD2 as the D gene, but with no DNA this cannot be confirmed. What was sequenced was cerebrospinal fluid. The TCR comes from a human donor with Parkinson's disease. The CDR3 region is CSCSGLAMNNEQFF.